This T cell receptor (beta chain) was documented in a study of T-cell reconstitution after alpha-beta-depleted transplantation in children. Germline V gene sequence: CDR1 SGHVS, CDR2 FQNEAQ. The V and J ends lost 5 bases and 5 bases respectively, with 12 bases between them. CDR3 length: 14 amino acids. TCRbeta library preparation incorporated unique molecular identifiers. Using its own MiXCR run on the PCR reads, TCRdb lists one record per CDR3 protein. The sample lists about half a million distinct CDR3 sequences; roughly an eighth were seen once. The source material was PBMCs from the stem cell graft donor, sampled from the stem cell graft. This chain uses TRBV7-8 with TRBJ1-4; D call uncertain. This clonotype originated in a human donor who donated a stem cell graft to a child with combined immunodeficiency. The CDR3 coding sequence is TGTGCCAGCAGCCCGACGGTACTAAATGAAAAACTGTTTTTT. Its protein product is CASSPTVLNEKLFF.